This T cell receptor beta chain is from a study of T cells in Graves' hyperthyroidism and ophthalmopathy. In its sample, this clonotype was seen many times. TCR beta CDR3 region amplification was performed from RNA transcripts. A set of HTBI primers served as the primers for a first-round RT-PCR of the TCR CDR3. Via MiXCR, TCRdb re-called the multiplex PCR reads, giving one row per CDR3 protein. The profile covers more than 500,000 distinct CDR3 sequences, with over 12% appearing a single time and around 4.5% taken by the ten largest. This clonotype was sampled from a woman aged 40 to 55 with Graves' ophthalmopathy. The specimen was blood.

CDR3 DNA: TGTGCCAGCAGCCAAGGTGAAGGGGTTGGAGAGACCCAGTACTTC. Its protein is CASSQGEGVGETQYF. This chain joins TRBV4-2 and TRBJ2-5; TRBD1 might be the D (5 bases). The CDR3 runs to 15 residues. With 1 base removed from V and 4 bases from J, the gap between germline ends came to 13 bases. Germline CDR1 and CDR2: LGHNA and YNFKEQ.